This TCR beta chain was retrieved from a study of T cells after yellow fever vaccination. Whole-study context: SMART-Seq v4 Ultra Low Input prepared the low-cell-number fractions. The study's findings and limits: Though it reached lower strength, the secondary response hit its peak faster, day 5 versus 15. Abundant clonotypes from the bulk population could contaminate FACS-sorted repertoires. Most primary-vaccination clones recurred post-booster (around 95% CD4, around 90% CD8).

This clonotype was counted between two and nine times. Its antigen is unknown. This CDR3 comprises 14 residues. Trimming took 0 bases from V and 4 from J, leaving 9 bases between them. Germline CDR1 LGHNA, CDR2 YNFKEQ. TCRdb fed the 5' RACE reads into MiXCR, producing one record per CDR3 protein. The sample has some 150,000 distinct CDR3 sequences, 7% to 10% seen once. The material was CD8+ T cells sorted from PBMCs, obtained 45 days after the yellow fever booster vaccination. The sequence was obtained from a man aged 18 to 29 who received the YFV17D yellow fever vaccine. The chain uses TRBV4-2 and TRBJ1-2; D unclear. DNA of the CDR3: TGTGCCAGCAGCCAAGAGACGTCAGCCTATGGCTACACCTTC. It encodes CASSQETSAYGYTF.